These T cell receptor beta chains were read from a single sample in a study of CD8 T cells in ankylosing spondylitis. Each CDR3 protein gets one entry after TCRdb re-called the 5' RACE reads with MiXCR. The table includes fewer than 250,000 distinct CDR3 sequences, 15% to 20% detected once. The sequenced material came from blood, either unsorted or a sorted T cell fraction (not recorded which). These receptors came from a male donor with ankylosing spondylitis. Both conserved end residues are part of each CDR3. The D gene is left open where the match is weak. Where a row states a size, it is once, few, many or the class of an expanded clone; other rows omit it.

TRBV27	TRBD2	TRBJ2-1	.	CASSPYGLADLNEQFF	TGTGCCAGCAGTCCATACGGACTAGCGGATTTGAATGAGCAGTTCTTC
TRBV4-1	TRBD1	TRBJ1-1	.	CASSQNRGLNTEAFF	TGCGCCAGCAGCCAAAACAGGGGATTGAACACTGAAGCTTTCTTT
TRBV24-1	.	TRBJ1-1	few	CATSDSWDTEAFF	TGTGCCACCAGTGATTCTTGGGACACTGAAGCTTTCTTT
TRBV25-1	TRBD2	TRBJ2-1	few	CASSELQREGLDEQFF	TGTGCCAGCAGTGAATTGCAGCGGGAGGGCCTCGATGAGCAGTTCTTC
TRBV7-8	.	TRBJ1-1	few	CASSSEWGDTEAFF	TGTGCCAGCAGCTCGGAATGGGGAGATACTGAAGCTTTCTTT
TRBV4-1	TRBD1	TRBJ1-6	few	CASSHQWTGGNSPLHF	TGCGCCAGCAGCCACCAATGGACAGGGGGTAATTCACCCCTCCACTTT
TRBV20-1	TRBD2	TRBJ2-3	.	CSARGAAGVSTDTQYF	TGCAGTGCTAGGGGAGCAGCGGGGGTGAGCACAGATACGCAGTATTTT
TRBV29-1	.	TRBJ2-3	few	CSVESWGTDTQYF	TGCAGCGTTGAATCTTGGGGCACAGATACGCAGTATTTT
TRBV7-2	.	TRBJ1-2	few	CASDGAGVEYGYTF	TGTGCCAGCGACGGGGCAGGGGTGGAATATGGCTACACCTTC
TRBV7-8	.	TRBJ2-1	.	CASSLAPGLSSYNEQFF	TGTGCCAGCAGCTTAGCCCCGGGGCTTAGCTCCTACAATGAGCAGTTCTTC
TRBV11-2	.	TRBJ2-7	.	CASSLVQGLSYEQYF	TGTGCCAGCAGCTTAGTTCAGGGACTTTCCTACGAGCAGTACTTC
TRBV4-2	.	TRBJ1-1	.	CASSHPREGEAFF	TGTGCCAGCAGCCACCCCAGGGAAGGTGAAGCTTTCTTT
TRBV12-3/TRBV12-4	TRBD2	TRBJ2-1	.	CASSLEAGLAVTPSYNEQFF	TGTGCCAGCAGTTTAGAGGCGGGACTAGCGGTTACCCCTAGCTACAATGAGCAGTTCTTC
TRBV7-2	.	TRBJ2-7	.	CASSPALFYEQYF	TGTGCCAGCAGCCCCGCCCTTTTCTACGAGCAGTACTTC
TRBV11-2	.	TRBJ2-1	many	CASSFMANEQFF	TGTGCCAGCAGCTTCATGGCAAATGAGCAGTTCTTC
TRBV5-1	TRBD1	TRBJ1-5	many	CASSSTGNFNQPQHF	TGCGCCAGCAGCTCGACAGGGAATTTCAATCAGCCCCAGCATTTT
TRBV19	.	TRBJ2-2	.	CASKGGVRELFF	TGTGCCAGTAAAGGAGGGGTCCGGGAGCTGTTTTTT
TRBV4-1	TRBD1	TRBJ1-5	few	CASSQDQGENQPQHF	TGCGCCAGCAGCCAAGATCAGGGGGAGAATCAGCCCCAGCATTTT
TRBV7-9	TRBD2	TRBJ2-1	.	CASSLVERGPPREFF	TGTGCCAGCAGCTTAGTCGAGCGGGGGCCTCCACGGGAGTTCTTC
TRBV6-5	.	TRBJ1-1	few	CASSYSGGGTEAFF	TGTGCCAGCAGTTACTCGGGAGGGGGAACTGAAGCTTTCTTT
TRBV20-1	.	TRBJ2-7	few	CSAWGSLSYEQYF	TGCAGTGCCTGGGGTTCCCTCTCCTACGAGCAGTACTTC
TRBV3-1	.	TRBJ2-7	.	CASSQRTMRGEQYF	TGTGCCAGCAGCCAGCGGACGATGAGAGGCGAGCAGTACTTC
TRBV29-1	.	TRBJ1-5	few	CSVSEGDEQPQHF	TGCAGCGTTTCCGAAGGTGACGAGCAGCCCCAGCATTTT
TRBV5-1	.	TRBJ1-4	few	CASSYRDSTNEKLFF	TGCGCCAGCAGCTACCGCGACTCAACTAATGAAAAACTGTTTTTT
TRBV20-1	.	TRBJ2-4	few	CSPSDLLQKNIQYF	TGCAGTCCCTCGGACCTCCTACAGAAAAACATTCAGTACTTC
TRBV2	.	TRBJ2-6	.	CASRGTFSSGANVLTF	TGTGCCAGCAGGGGGACATTCAGCTCTGGGGCCAACGTCCTGACTTTC
TRBV27	.	TRBJ1-2	.	CATLSGALGYTF	TGTGCCACCCTTTCAGGGGCGCTCGGCTACACCTTC
TRBV27	.	TRBJ2-7	.	CASRPRDSFYEQYF	TGTGCCAGCAGGCCCCGGGACTCTTTCTACGAGCAGTACTTC
TRBV4-3	.	TRBJ2-7	few	CASSQDRDIIYEQYF	TGCGCCAGCAGCCAAGACCGCGACATAATCTACGAGCAGTACTTC
TRBV2	TRBD1	TRBJ2-3	few	CASSGPGTGNGVTQYF	TGTGCCAGCAGTGGTCCCGGGACAGGGAACGGAGTAACGCAGTATTTT
TRBV16	.	TRBJ1-5	few	CASSQEVQPQHF	TGTGCCAGCAGCCAAGAAGTTCAGCCCCAGCATTTT
TRBV10-3	.	TRBJ1-5	.	CAISDSGISNQPQHF	TGTGCCATCAGTGATTCAGGGATTAGCAATCAGCCCCAGCATTTT
TRBV28	TRBD2	TRBJ2-3	.	CASRPWTSGSVDTQYF	TGTGCCAGCAGACCCTGGACTAGCGGGAGTGTGGATACGCAGTATTTT
TRBV24-1	.	TRBJ2-2	.	CATSDYRVAGELFF	TGTGCCACCAGTGATTACAGGGTGGCCGGGGAGCTGTTTTTT
TRBV7-9	TRBD2	TRBJ2-7	.	CASTQAGPLKYYEQYF	TGTGCCAGCACCCAAGCGGGACCTCTTAAATACTACGAGCAGTACTTC
TRBV4-1	.	TRBJ2-5	.	CASSQERSVWAQYF	TGCGCCAGCAGCCAAGAAAGGTCTGTGTGGGCCCAGTACTTC
TRBV5-6	.	TRBJ2-6	.	CASSLGAGSGANVLTF	TGTGCCAGCAGCTTGGGGGCAGGGTCTGGGGCCAACGTCCTGACTTTC
TRBV20-1	.	TRBJ1-1	few	CSLGESGSEAFF	TGCAGTTTGGGGGAATCGGGATCTGAAGCTTTCTTT
TRBV20-1	TRBD1	TRBJ1-1	few	CSASLTGGTEAFF	TGCAGTGCTAGTCTGACAGGGGGCACTGAAGCTTTCTTT
TRBV10-3	.	TRBJ2-1	.	CAISDSSGPNNEQFF	TGTGCCATCAGTGATAGCAGCGGGCCCAACAATGAGCAGTTCTTC
TRBV28	TRBD2	TRBJ2-5	.	CASSPLSGRTPETQYF	TGTGCCAGCAGTCCCCTTAGCGGGAGAACCCCAGAGACCCAGTACTTC
TRBV29-1	TRBD2	TRBJ2-7	few	CSVGGGRGYEQYF	TGCAGCGTTGGGGGCGGGAGAGGGTACGAGCAGTACTTC
TRBV6-1	.	TRBJ1-4	.	CASSEPSGVLKVFF	TGTGCCAGCAGTGAACCCTCGGGCGTTCTCAAGGTGTTTTTT
TRBV14	.	TRBJ1-4	few	CASSQVSWGRENEKLFF	TGTGCCAGCAGCCAAGTGAGTTGGGGCAGAGAAAATGAAAAACTGTTTTTT
TRBV27	.	TRBJ1-2	few	CASSFLGSYGYTF	TGTGCCAGCAGTTTTCTGGGATCCTATGGCTACACCTTC
TRBV7-9	.	TRBJ2-1	.	CASGVLNEQFF	TGTGCCAGCGGGGTCCTTAATGAGCAGTTCTTC
TRBV12-3/TRBV12-4	.	TRBJ2-3	few	CASSLSGFTITDTQYF	TGTGCCAGCAGTCTCTCCGGTTTTACCATCACAGATACGCAGTATTTT
TRBV5-6	TRBD2	TRBJ2-2	.	CASSFAGRDTGELFF	TGTGCCAGCAGCTTCGCGGGGAGGGACACCGGGGAGCTGTTTTTT